A selection of T cell receptor beta chains follows, all from one sample in a study of CD8+ T cells in alopecia areata. Repertoires were generated with immunoSEQ multiplex PCR, while TCRdb's copy carries only in-frame clones and drops some. The data contain some 120,000 clones, around three fifths of them singletons. The source was CD4+ T cells sorted from blood, collected at week 0. The receptors stem from a human donor with alopecia areata. Both conserved end residues are part of each CDR3. The D gene is left open where the match is weak. Where a row states a size, it is once, few, many or the class of an expanded clone; other rows omit it.

V: TRBV7-9; J: TRBJ2-3; D: -; size: few; CDR3: CASSLYGRSDTQYF; DNA: TGTGCCAGCAGCTTATACGGGAGAAGTGATACGCAGTATTTT
V: TRBV5-1; J: TRBJ2-5; D: TRBD1; size: few; CDR3: CASSPGQGAETQYF; DNA: TGCGCCAGCAGCCCTGGACAGGGGGCAGAGACCCAGTACTTC
V: TRBV7-9; J: TRBJ2-4; D: -; size: -; CDR3: CASSPFSLAKNIQYF; DNA: TGTGCCAGCAGCCCTTTCTCACTAGCCAAAAACATTCAGTACTTC
V: TRBV4-1; J: TRBJ1-1; D: TRBD1; size: -; CDR3: CASSQGYRGRDSEAFF; DNA: TGCGCCAGCAGCCAAGGCTACAGGGGGCGCGACTCTGAAGCTTTCTTT
V: TRBV2; J: TRBJ2-7; D: TRBD1; size: -; CDR3: CASSGGQGYEQYF; DNA: TGTGCCAGCAGTGGCGGACAGGGCTACGAGCAGTACTTC
V: TRBV4-1; J: TRBJ2-7; D: -; size: -; CDR3: CASSQVTTSSYEQYF; DNA: TGCGCCAGCAGCCAAGTGACCACGAGCTCCTACGAGCAGTACTTC
V: TRBV4-1; J: TRBJ2-7; D: -; size: -; CDR3: CASSQARRLAYEQYF; DNA: TGCGCCAGCAGCCAAGCCCGTCGTCTGGCCTACGAGCAGTACTTC
V: TRBV29-1; J: TRBJ1-1; D: -; size: -; CDR3: CSVERENTEAFF; DNA: TGCAGCGTTGAAAGGGAGAACACTGAAGCTTTCTTT
V: TRBV5-1; J: TRBJ2-1; D: TRBD2; size: few; CDR3: CASRLTSGSSYNEQFF; DNA: TGCGCCAGCAGGCTAACTAGCGGGAGTTCCTACAATGAGCAGTTCTTC
V: TRBV19; J: TRBJ1-5; D: -; size: -; CDR3: CASSIRPDYSNQPQHF; DNA: TGTGCCAGTAGTATCAGGCCAGACTATAGCAATCAGCCCCAGCATTTT
V: TRBV7-9; J: TRBJ1-4; D: -; size: -; CDR3: CASSSDGRQNEKLFF; DNA: TGTGCCAGCAGCTCAGACGGACGGCAAAATGAAAAACTGTTTTTT
V: TRBV30; J: TRBJ1-1; D: -; size: -; CDR3: CAWSVRSEAFF; DNA: TGTGCCTGGAGTGTTCGCTCTGAAGCTTTCTTT
V: TRBV18; J: TRBJ2-7; D: -; size: -; CDR3: CASSPDSYEQYF; DNA: TGTGCCAGCTCACCGGACAGCTACGAGCAGTACTTC
V: TRBV4-1; J: TRBJ1-1; D: -; size: few; CDR3: CASSQDWENTEAFF; DNA: TGCGCCAGCAGCCAAGATTGGGAGAACACTGAAGCTTTCTTT
V: TRBV29-1; J: TRBJ1-2; D: TRBD1; size: -; CDR3: CSGRTGNGYTF; DNA: TGCAGCGGCCGGACAGGGAACGGCTACACCTTC
V: TRBV5-1; J: TRBJ2-4; D: -; size: few; CDR3: CASSLESKNIQYF; DNA: TGCGCCAGCAGCTTGGAGTCCAAAAACATTCAGTACTTC
V: TRBV2; J: TRBJ2-2; D: TRBD2; size: -; CDR3: CASSERASGPTGELFF; DNA: TGTGCCAGCAGTGAAAGGGCTAGCGGACCCACCGGGGAGCTGTTTTTT
V: TRBV7-2; J: TRBJ2-2; D: TRBD2; size: few; CDR3: CASSLEREVIGELFF; DNA: TGTGCCAGCAGCTTGGAGCGGGAGGTGATCGGGGAGCTGTTTTTT
V: TRBV7-2; J: TRBJ2-5; D: TRBD2; size: -; CDR3: CASSWGLAGGQETQYF; DNA: TGTGCCAGCAGCTGGGGACTAGCGGGGGGACAAGAGACCCAGTACTTC
V: TRBV19; J: TRBJ1-5; D: -; size: -; CDR3: CATTGGGWNQPQHF; DNA: TGTGCCACCACCGGAGGGGGATGGAATCAGCCCCAGCATTTT
V: TRBV30; J: TRBJ2-1; D: TRBD2; size: -; CDR3: CAWSLGLAGEDEQFF; DNA: TGTGCCTGGAGTCTGGGGCTAGCGGGAGAAGATGAGCAGTTCTTC
V: TRBV4-1; J: TRBJ1-1; D: -; size: many; CDR3: CASSQAGPSGTEAFF; DNA: TGCGCCAGCAGCCAAGCCGGGCCCTCCGGGACTGAAGCTTTCTTT
V: TRBV30; J: TRBJ2-5; D: -; size: -; CDR3: CAWSVQVGGRQETQYF; DNA: TGTGCCTGGAGTGTACAGGTTGGGGGACGGCAAGAGACCCAGTACTTC
V: TRBV5-1; J: TRBJ2-1; D: TRBD2; size: few; CDR3: CASSYIAGGVNEQFF; DNA: TGCGCCAGCAGTTATATAGCGGGTGGGGTAAATGAGCAGTTCTTC
V: TRBV7-2; J: TRBJ2-7; D: -; size: -; CDR3: CASSPRGTTYEQYF; DNA: TGTGCCAGCAGCCCTCGAGGGACAACATACGAGCAGTACTTC
V: TRBV29-1; J: TRBJ1-4; D: -; size: -; CDR3: CSVKTGEEKLFF; DNA: TGCAGCGTCAAGACGGGAGAGGAAAAACTGTTTTTT